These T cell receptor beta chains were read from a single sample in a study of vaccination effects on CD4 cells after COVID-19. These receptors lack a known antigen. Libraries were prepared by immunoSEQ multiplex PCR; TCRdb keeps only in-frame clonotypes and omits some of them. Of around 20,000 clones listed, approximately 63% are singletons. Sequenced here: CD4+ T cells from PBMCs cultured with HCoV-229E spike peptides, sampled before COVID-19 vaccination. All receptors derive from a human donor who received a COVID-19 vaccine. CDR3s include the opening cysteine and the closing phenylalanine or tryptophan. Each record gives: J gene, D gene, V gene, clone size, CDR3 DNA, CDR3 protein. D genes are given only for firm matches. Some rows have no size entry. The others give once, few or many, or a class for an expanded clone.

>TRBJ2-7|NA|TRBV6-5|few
TGTGCCAGCACGCCGGACAATACCTACGAGCAGTACTTC
CASTPDNTYEQYF
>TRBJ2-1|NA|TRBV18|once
TGTGCCAGCTCACCACCCCTCGGGACGGATTCCTACAATGAGCAGTTCTTC
CASSPPLGTDSYNEQFF
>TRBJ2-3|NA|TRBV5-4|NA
TGTGCCAGCAGCTTGTTTGACAGCTTTGCCCGAGATACGCAGTATTTT
CASSLFDSFARDTQYF
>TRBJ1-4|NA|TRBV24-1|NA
TGTGCCACCAGTGATGGGGGGGCGGGTGAAAAACTGTTTTTT
CATSDGGAGEKLFF
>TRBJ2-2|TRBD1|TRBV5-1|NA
TGCGCCAGCAGTTCGACAGGGGTCGGCGCCTTCGGGGAGCTGTTTTTT
CASSSTGVGAFGELFF
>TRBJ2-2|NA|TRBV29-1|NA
TGCAGCGCGGACACCCCGAACACCGGGGAGCTGTTTTTT
CSADTPNTGELFF
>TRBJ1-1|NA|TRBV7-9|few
TGTGCCAGCAGCCTCTACCCGAGCCCTGAAGCTTTCTTT
CASSLYPSPEAFF
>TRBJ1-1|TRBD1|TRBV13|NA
TGTGCCAGCAGCCCATCACAGGGGGCTGGCACTGAAGCTTTCTTT
CASSPSQGAGTEAFF
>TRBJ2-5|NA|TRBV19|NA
TGTGCCAGTAGTTCGGGGGACGGGGAGACCCAGTACTTC
CASSSGDGETQYF
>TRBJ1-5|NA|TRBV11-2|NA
TGTGCCAGCAGCTTAGCGGCAGGGCGGGATCAGCCCCAGCATTTT
CASSLAAGRDQPQHF
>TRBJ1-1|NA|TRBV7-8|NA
TGTGCCAGCAGCTTAGGTGGAGGGGCGCTGGTCGTGAACACTGAAGCTTTCTTT
CASSLGGGALVVNTEAFF
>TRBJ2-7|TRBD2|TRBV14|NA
TGTGCCAGCAGCGGGAGGACTAGCGGGGGAACCTACGAGCAGTACTTC
CASSGRTSGGTYEQYF
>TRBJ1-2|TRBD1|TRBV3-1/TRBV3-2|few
TGTGCCAGCAGCCAGGGGGACAGGGGCATCACCTTC
CASSQGDRGITF
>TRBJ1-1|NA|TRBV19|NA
TGTGCCAGTAGTACCGCTTATCAGGGATTTAGCACTGAAGCTTTCTTT
CASSTAYQGFSTEAFF
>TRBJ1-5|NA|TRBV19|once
TGTGCCAGTAGTGATCCATTCGGCCGCGTACCCCAGCATTTT
CASSDPFGRVPQHF
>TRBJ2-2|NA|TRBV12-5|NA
TGTGCTAGTGGTTTGCCCCCTGGCGGGGAGCTGTTTTTT
CASGLPPGGELFF